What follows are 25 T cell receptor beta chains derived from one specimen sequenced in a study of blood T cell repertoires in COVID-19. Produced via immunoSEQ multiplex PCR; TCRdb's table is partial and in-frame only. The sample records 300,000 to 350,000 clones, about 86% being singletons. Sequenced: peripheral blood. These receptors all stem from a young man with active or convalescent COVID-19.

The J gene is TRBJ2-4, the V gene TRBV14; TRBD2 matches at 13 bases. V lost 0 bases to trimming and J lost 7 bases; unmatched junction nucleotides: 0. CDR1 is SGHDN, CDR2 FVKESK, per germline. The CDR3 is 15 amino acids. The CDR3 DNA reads TGTGCCAGCAGCCAAGAACTAGCGGGAGGGAACATTCAGTACTTC. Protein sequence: CASSQELAGGNIQYF.

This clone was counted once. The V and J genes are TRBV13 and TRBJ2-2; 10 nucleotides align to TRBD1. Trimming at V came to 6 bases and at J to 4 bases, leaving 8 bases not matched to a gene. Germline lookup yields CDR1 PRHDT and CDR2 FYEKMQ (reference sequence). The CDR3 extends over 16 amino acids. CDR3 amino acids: CASSPNRDRGTGELFF. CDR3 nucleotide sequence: TGTGCCAGCAGTCCTAACCGGGACAGGGGCACCGGGGAGCTGTTTTTT.

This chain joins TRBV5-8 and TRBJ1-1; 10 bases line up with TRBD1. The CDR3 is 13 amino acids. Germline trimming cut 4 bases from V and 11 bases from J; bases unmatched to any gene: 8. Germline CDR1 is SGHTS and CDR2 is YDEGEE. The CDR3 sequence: CASSIAGTGEAFF. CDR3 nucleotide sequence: TGTGCCAGCAGCATAGCCGGGACAGGGGAGGCTTTCTTT.

The DNA of the CDR3 is TGTGCCAGCAGCCAAGGACTAGCCGCGGATGAGCAGTTCTTC. The encoded protein is CASSQGLAADEQFF. The V call is TRBV3-1 (or the pseudogene TRBV3-2), the J call TRBJ2-1; 7 bases line up with TRBD2. CDR1 is LGHDT and CDR2 is YNNKEL in the germline V gene (reference sequence). The junction had 5 bases not matched to a gene; V was cut back by 1 base and J by 8 bases. This CDR3 spans 14 amino acids.

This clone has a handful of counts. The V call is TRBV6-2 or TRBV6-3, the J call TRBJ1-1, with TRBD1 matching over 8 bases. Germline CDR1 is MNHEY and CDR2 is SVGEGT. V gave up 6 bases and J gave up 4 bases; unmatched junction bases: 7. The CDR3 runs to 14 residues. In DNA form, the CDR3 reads TGTGCCAGCAGCTTGGACAGGGTGGCCACTGAAGCTTTCTTT. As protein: CASSLDRVATEAFF.

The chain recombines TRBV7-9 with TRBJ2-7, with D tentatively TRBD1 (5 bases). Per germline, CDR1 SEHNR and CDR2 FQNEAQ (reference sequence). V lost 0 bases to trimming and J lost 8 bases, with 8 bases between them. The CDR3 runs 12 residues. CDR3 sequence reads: CASSLADSQQYF. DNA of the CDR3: TGTGCCAGCAGCTTAGCAGACAGCCAGCAGTACTTC.

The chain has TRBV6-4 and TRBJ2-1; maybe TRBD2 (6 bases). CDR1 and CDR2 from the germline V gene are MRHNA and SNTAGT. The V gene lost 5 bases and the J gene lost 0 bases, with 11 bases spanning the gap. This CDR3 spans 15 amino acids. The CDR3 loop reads CASSPDGSSYNEQFF. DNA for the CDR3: TGTGCCAGCAGTCCGGACGGGAGCTCCTACAATGAGCAGTTCTTC.

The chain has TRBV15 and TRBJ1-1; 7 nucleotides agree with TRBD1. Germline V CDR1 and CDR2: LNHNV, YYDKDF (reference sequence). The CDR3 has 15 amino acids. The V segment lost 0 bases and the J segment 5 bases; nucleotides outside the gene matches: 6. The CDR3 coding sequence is TGTGCCACCAGCAGAGATCCGACAGGGCTGACTGAAGCTTTCTTT. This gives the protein CATSRDPTGLTEAFF. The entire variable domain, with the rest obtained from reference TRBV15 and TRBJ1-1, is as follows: DAMVIQNPRYQVTQFGKPVTLSCSQTLNHNVMYWYQQKSSQAPKLLFHYYDKDFNNEADTPDNFQSRRPNTSFCFLDIRSPGLGDTAMYLCATSRDPTGLTEAFFGQGTRLTVV.

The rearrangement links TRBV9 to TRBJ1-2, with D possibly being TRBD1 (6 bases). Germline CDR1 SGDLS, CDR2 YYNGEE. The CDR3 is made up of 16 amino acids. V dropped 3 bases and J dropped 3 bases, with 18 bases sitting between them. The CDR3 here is CASSAISTGFDYGYTF. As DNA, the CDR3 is TGTGCCAGCAGCGCGATTTCAACAGGGTTCGACTATGGCTACACCTTC.

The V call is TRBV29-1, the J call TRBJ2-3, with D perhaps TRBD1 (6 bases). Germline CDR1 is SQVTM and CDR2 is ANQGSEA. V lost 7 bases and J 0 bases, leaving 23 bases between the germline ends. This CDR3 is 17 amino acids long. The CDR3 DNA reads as TGCAGCGCTGCGAGACAGGCTTCAACTACTAGCACAGATACGCAGTATTTT. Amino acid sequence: CSAARQASTTSTDTQYF.

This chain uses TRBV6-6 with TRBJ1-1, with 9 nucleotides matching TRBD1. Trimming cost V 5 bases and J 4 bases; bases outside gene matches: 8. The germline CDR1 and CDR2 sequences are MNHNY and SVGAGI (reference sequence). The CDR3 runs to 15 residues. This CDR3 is CASSAPGQGSTEAFF. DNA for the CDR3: TGTGCCAGCAGTGCCCCGGGACAGGGAAGCACTGAAGCTTTCTTT.

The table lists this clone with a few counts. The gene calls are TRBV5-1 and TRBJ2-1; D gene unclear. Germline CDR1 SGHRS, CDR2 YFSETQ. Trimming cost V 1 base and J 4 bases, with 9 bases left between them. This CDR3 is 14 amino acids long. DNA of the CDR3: TGCGCCAGCAGCTTGAATAGCCCTTACAATGAGCAGTTCTTC. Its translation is CASSLNSPYNEQFF.

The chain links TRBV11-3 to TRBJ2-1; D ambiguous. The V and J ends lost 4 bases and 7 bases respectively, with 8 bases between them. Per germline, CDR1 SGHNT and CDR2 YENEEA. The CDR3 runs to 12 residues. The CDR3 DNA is TGTGCCAGCAGCTCCCTACCGAATGAGCAGTTCTTC. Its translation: CASSSLPNEQFF. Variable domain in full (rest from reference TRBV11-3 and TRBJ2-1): EAGVVQSPRYKIIEKKQPVAFWCNPISGHNTLYWYLQNLGQGPELLIRYENEEAVDDSQLPKDRFSAERLKGVDSTLKIQPAELGDSAVYLCASSSLPNEQFFGPGTRLTVL.

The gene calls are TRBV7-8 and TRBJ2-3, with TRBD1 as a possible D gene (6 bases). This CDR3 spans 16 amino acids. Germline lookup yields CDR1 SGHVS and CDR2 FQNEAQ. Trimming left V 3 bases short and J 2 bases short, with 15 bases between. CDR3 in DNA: TGTGCCAGCAGCTTGACCGACAGGCGACCCACAGATACGCAGTATTTT. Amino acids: CASSLTDRRPTDTQYF.

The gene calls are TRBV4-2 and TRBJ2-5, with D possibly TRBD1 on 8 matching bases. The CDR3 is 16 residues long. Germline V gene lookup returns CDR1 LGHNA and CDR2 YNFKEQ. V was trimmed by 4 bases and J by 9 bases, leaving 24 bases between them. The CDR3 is CASSPHRGGAKTSQYF. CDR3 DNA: TGTGCCAGCAGCCCCCACAGGGGGGGGGCCAAGACGTCCCAGTACTTC.

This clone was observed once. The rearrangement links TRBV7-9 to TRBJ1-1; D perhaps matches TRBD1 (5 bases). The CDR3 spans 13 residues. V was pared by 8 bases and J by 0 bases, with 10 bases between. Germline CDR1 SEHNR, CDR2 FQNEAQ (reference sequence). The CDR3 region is CASSDSMNTEAFF. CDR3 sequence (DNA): TGTGCCAGCTCTGACAGCATGAACACTGAAGCTTTCTTT.

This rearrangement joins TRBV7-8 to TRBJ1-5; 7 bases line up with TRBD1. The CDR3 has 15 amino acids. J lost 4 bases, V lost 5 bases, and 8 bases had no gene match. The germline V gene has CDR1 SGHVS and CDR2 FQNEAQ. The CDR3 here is CASSPPGTANQPQHF. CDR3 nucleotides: TGTGCCAGCAGCCCCCCCGGGACAGCAAATCAGCCCCAGCATTTT.

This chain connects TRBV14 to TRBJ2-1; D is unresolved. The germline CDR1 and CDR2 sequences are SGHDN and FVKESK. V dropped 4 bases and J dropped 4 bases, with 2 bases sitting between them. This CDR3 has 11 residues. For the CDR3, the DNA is TGTGCCAGCAGCCTATACAATGAGCAGTTCTTC. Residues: CASSLYNEQFF.

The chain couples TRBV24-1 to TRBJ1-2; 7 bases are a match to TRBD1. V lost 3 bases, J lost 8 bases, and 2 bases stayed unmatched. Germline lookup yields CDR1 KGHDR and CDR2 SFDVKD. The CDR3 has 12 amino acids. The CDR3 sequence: CATSDEGGGYTF. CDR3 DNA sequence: TGTGCCACCAGTGATGAAGGGGGCGGCTACACCTTC.

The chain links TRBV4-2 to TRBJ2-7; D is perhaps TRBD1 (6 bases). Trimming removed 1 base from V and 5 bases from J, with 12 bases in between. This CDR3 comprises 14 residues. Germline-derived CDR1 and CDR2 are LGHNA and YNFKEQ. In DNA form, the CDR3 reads TGTGCCAGCAGCCAAGCTGTCAGGGGCAACGAGCAGTACTTC. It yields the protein CASSQAVRGNEQYF.

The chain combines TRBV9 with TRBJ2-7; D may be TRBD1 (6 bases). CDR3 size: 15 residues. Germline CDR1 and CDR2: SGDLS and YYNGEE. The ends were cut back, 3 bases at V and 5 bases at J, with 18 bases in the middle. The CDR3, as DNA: TGTGCCAGCAGCGCCGCCGGGACACCCGGGAACGAGCAGTACTTC. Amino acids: CASSAAGTPGNEQYF.

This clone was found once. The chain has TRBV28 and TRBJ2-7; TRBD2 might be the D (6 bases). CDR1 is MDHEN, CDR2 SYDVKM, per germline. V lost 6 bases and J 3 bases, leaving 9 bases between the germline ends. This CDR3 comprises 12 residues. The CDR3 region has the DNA TGTGCCAGCAGGGGGGGTGTCTACGAGCAGTACTTC. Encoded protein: CASRGGVYEQYF.

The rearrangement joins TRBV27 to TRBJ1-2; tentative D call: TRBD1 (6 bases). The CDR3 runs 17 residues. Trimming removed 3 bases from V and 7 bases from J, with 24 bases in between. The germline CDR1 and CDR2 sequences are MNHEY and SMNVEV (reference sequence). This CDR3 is CASSLWGRERANGGYTF. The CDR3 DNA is TGTGCCAGCAGTTTGTGGGGGCGCGAAAGGGCGAATGGTGGCTACACCTTC.

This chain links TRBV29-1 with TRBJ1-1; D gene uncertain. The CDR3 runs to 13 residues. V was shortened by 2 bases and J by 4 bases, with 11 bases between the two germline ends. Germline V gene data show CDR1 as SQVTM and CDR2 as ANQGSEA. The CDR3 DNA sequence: TGCAGCGTTGAACGGGATCGTGGCACTGAAGCTTTCTTT. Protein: CSVERDRGTEAFF.

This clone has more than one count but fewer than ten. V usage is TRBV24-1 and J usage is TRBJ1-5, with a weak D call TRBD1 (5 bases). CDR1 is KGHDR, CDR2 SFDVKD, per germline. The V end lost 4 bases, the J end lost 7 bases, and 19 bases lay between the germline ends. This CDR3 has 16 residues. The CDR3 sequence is CATSDSGTTRDQPQHF. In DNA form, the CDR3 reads TGTGCCACCAGTGACTCCGGGACTACTCGGGACCAGCCCCAGCATTTT.